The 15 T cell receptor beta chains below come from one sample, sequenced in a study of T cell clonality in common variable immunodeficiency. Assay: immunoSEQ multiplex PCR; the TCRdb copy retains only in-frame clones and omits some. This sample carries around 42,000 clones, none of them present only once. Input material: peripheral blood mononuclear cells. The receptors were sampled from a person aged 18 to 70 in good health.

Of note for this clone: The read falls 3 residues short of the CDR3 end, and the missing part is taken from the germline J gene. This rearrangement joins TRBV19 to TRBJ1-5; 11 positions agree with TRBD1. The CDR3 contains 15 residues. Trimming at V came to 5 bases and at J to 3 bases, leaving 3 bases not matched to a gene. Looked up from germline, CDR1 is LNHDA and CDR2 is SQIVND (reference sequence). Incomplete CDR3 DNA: TGTGCCAGTAGTGTGGACAGGGGGCTCAATCAGCCC. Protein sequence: CASSVDRGLNQP. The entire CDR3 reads CASSVDRGLNQPQHF.

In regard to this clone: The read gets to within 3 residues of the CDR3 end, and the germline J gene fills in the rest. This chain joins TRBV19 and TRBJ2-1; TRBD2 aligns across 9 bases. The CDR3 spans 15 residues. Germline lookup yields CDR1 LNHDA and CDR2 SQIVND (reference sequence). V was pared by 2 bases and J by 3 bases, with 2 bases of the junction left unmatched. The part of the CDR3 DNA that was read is TGTGCCAGTAGTATAAGCGGGGGGAACTACAATGAG. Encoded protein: CASSISGGNYNE. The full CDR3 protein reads CASSISGGNYNEQFF.

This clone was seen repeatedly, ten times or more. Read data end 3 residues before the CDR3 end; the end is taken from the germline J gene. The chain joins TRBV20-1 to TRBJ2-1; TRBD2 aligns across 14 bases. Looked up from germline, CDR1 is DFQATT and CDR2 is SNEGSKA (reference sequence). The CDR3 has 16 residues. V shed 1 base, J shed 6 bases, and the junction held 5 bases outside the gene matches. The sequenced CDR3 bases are TGCAGTGCTAGAGGTGGGACTAGCGGGAGTTCCAATGAG. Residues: CSARGGTSGSSNE. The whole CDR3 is CSARGGTSGSSNEQFF.

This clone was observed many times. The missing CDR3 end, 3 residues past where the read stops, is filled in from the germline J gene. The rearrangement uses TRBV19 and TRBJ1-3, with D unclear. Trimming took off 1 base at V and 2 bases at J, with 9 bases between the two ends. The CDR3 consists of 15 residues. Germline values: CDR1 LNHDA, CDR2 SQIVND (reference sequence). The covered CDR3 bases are TGTGCCAGTAGTATAGCGGCAGGCACTGGAAACACC. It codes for CASSIAAGTGNT. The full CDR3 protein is CASSIAAGTGNTIYF.

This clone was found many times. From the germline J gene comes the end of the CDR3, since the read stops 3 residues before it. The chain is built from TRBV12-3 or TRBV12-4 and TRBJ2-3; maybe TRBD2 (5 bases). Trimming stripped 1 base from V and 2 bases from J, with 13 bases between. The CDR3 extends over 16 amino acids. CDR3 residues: CASSLGASFPTDTQYF. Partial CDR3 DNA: TGTGCCAGCAGTTTAGGGGCTAGCTTTCCCACAGATACG.

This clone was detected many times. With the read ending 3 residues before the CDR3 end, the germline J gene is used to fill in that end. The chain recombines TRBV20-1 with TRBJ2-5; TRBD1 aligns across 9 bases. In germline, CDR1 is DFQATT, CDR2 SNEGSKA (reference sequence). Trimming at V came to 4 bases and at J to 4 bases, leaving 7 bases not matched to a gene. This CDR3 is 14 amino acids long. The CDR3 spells CSATWTGVGETQYF. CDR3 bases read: TGCAGTGCTACCTGGACAGGGGTTGGAGAGACC.

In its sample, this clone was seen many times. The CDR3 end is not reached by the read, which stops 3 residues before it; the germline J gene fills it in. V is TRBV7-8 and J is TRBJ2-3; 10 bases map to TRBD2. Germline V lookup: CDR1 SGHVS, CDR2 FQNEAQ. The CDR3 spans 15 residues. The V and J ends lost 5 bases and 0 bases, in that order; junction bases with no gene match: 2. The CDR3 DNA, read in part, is TGTGCCAGCAGCCCACTAGCGGGGAGCACAGATACG. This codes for CASSPLAGSTDT. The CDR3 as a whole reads CASSPLAGSTDTQYF.

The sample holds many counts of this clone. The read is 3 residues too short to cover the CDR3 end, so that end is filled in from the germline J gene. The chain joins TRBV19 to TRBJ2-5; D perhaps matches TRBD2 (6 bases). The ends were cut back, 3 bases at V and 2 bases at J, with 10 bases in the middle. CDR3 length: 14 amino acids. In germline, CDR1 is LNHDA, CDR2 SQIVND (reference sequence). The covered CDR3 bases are TGTGCCAGTAGTATTAGCGGTAGTCAAGAGACC. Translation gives CASSISGSQET. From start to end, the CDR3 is CASSISGSQETQYF.

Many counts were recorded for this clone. The CDR3 loop is CASSLLQGARYTEAFF. The part of the CDR3 DNA that was read is TGTGCCAGCAGTTTACTCCAGGGGGCGAGGTACACTGAA. This chain connects TRBV12-3 or TRBV12-4 to TRBJ1-1, with TRBD1 matching over 8 bases. The read ends 3 residues before the CDR3 terminus; that terminus is restored from the germline J gene. There are 16 residues in the CDR3. Germline trimming cut 2 bases from V and 3 bases from J; bases unmatched to any gene: 8.

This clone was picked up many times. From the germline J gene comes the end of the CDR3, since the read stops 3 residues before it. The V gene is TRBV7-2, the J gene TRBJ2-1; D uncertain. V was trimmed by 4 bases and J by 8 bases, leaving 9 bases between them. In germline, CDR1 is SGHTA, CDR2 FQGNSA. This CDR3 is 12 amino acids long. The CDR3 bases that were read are TGTGCCAGCAGCTCAACTATCCATGAG. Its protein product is CASSSTIHE. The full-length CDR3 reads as CASSSTIHEQFF.

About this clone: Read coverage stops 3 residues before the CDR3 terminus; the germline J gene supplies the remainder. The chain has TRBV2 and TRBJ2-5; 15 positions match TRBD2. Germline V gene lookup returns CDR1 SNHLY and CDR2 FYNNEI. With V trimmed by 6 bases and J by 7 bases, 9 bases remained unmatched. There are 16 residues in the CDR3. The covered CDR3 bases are TGTGCCAGCAGCGAGGGACTAGCGGGGGGCCGGGGGACC. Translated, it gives CASSEGLAGGRGT. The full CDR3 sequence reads CASSEGLAGGRGTQYF.

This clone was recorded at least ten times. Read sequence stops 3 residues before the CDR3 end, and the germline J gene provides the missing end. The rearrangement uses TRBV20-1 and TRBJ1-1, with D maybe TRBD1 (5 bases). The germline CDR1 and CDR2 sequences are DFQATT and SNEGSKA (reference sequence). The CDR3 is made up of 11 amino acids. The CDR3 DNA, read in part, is TGCGCCACACAGGTGAACACTGAA. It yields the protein CATQVNTE. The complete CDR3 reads CATQVNTEAFF.

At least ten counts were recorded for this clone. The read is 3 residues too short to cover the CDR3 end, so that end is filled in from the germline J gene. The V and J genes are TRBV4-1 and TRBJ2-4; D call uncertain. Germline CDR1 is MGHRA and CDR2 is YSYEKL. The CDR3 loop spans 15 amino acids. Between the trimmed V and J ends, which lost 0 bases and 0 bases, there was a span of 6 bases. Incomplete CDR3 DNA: TGCGCCAGCAGCCAAGATAGACTAGCCAAAAACATT. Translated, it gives CASSQDRLAKNI. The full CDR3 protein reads CASSQDRLAKNIQYF.

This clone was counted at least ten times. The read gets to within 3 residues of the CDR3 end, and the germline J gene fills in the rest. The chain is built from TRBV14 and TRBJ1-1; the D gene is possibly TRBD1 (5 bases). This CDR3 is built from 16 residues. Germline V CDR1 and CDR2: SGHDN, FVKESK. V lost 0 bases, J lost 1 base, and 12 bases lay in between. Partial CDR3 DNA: TGTGCCAGCAGCCAAGAAACCAGGGTTGGGAACACTGAA. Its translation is CASSQETRVGNTE. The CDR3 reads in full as CASSQETRVGNTEAFF.

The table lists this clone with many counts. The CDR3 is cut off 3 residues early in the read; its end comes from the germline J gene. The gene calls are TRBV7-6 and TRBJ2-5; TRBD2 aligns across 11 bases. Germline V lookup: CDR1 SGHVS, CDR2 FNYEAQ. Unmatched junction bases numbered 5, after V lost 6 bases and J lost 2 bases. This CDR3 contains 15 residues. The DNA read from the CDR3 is TGTGCCAGCAGTTTTAGCGGGGGGGTACAAGAGACC. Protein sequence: CASSFSGGVQET. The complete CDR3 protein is CASSFSGGVQETQYF.